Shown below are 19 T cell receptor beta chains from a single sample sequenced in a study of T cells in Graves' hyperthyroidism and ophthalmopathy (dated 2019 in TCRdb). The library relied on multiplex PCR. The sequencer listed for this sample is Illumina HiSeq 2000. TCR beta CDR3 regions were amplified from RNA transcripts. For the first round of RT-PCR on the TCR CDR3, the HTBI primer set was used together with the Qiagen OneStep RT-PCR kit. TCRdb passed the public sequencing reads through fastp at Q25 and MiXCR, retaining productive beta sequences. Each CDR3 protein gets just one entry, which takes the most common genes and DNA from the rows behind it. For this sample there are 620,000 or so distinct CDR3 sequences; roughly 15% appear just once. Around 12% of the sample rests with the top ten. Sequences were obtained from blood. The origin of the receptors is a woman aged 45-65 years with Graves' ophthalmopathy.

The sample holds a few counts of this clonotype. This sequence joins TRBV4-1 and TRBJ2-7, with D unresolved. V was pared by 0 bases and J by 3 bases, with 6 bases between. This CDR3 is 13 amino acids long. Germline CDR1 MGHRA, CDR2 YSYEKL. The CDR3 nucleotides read TGCGCCAGCAGCCAAGATTCGATCTACGAGCAGTACTTC. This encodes CASSQDSIYEQYF.

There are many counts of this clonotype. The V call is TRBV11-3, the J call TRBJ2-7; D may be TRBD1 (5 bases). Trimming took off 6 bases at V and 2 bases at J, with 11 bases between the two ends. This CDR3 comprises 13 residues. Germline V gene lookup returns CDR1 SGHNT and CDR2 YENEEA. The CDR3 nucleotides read TGTGCCAGCAGACTTGACAGAACCTACGAGCAGTACTTC. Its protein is CASRLDRTYEQYF.

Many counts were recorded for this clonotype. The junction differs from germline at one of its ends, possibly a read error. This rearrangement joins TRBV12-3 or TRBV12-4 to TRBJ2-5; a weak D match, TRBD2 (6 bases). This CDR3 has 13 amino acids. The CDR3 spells CASRLAAGETQYF. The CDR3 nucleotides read TGTGCCAGCAGGTTAGCGGCGGGAGAGACCCAGTACTTC.

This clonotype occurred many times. The CDR3 is CASSTSRSSYEQYF. CDR3 in DNA: TGTGCCAGCAGCACCAGCAGGAGCTCTTACGAGCAGTACTTC. The V gene is TRBV7-9, the J gene TRBJ2-7, with unresolved D. The CDR3 sequence is 14 residues long. Germline V CDR1 and CDR2: SEHNR, FQNEAQ (reference sequence). V lost 5 bases and J lost 4, with 15 bases in between.

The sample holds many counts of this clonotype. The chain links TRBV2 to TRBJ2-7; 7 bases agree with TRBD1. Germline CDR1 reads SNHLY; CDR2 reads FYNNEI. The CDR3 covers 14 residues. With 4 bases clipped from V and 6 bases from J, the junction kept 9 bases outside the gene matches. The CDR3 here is CASSGSGGQGEQYF. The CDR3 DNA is TGTGCCAGCAGTGGCTCAGGGGGTCAGGGCGAGCAGTACTTC. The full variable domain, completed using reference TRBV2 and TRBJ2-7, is EPEVTQTPSHQVTQMGQEVILRCVPISNHLYFYWYRQILGQKVEFLVSFYNNEISEKSEIFDDQFSVERPDGSNFTLKIRSTKLEDSAMYFCASSGSGGQGEQYFGPGTRLTVT.

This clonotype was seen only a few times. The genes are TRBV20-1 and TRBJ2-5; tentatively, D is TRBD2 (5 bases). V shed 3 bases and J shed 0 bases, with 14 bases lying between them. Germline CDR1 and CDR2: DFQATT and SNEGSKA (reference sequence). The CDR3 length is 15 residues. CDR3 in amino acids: CSASRLARNQETQYF. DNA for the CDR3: TGCAGTGCTAGCCGGCTAGCCCGTAACCAAGAGACCCAGTACTTC.

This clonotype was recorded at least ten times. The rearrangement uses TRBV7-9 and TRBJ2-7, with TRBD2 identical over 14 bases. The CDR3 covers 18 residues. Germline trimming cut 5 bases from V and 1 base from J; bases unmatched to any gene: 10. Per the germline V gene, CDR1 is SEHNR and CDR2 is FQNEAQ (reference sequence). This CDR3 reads CASSQPGTSGSSSYEQYF. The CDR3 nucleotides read TGTGCCAGCAGCCAACCTGGGACTAGCGGGAGTAGTTCCTACGAGCAGTACTTC.

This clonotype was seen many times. The CDR3 DNA is TGTGCCAGCAGTCTATATACGACCTCGAGATGGGACAGGGGGCGCGGTGGAGAGACCCAGTACTTC. Its translation is CASSLYTTSRWDRGRGGETQYF. The gene calls are TRBV28 and TRBJ2-5; 12 nucleotides line up with TRBD1. CDR3 size: 22 residues. Germline CDR1 and CDR2: MDHEN and SYDVKM. With 5 bases clipped from V and 4 bases from J, the junction kept 26 bases outside the gene matches.

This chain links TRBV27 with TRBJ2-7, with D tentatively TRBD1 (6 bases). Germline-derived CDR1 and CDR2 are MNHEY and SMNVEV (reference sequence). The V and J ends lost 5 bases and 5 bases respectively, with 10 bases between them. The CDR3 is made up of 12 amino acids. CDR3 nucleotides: TGTGCCAGCAGTCCAACAGGGAACGAGCAGTACTTC. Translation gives CASSPTGNEQYF.

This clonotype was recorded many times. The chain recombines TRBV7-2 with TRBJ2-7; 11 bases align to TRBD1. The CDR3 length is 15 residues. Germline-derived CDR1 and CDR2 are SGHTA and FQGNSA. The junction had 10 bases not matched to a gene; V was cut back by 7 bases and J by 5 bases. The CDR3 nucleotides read TGTGCCAGCAAACCTGGGACAGGGGGTTTTAACGAGCAGTACTTC. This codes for CASKPGTGGFNEQYF. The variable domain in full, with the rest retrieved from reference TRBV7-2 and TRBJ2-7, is GAGVSQSPSNKVTEKGKDVELRCDPISGHTALYWYRQSLGQGLEFLIYFQGNSAPDKSGLPSDRFSAERTGGSVSTLTIQRTQQEDSAVYLCASKPGTGGFNEQYFGPGTRLTVT.

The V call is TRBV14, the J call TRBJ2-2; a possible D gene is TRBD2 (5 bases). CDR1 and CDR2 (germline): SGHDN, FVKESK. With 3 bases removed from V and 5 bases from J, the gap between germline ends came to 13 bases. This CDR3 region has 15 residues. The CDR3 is CASSHPRGGTGELFF. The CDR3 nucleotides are TGTGCCAGCAGCCATCCGCGTGGCGGGACCGGGGAGCTGTTTTTT.

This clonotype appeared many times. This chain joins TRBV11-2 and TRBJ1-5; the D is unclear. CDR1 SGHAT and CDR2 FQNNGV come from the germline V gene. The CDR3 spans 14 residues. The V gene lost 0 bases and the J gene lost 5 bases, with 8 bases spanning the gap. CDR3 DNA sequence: TGTGCCAGCAGCTTAGACCCTCGGGATCAGCCCCAGCATTTT. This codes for CASSLDPRDQPQHF. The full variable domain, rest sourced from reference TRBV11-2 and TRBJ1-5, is EAGVAQSPRYKIIEKRQSVAFWCNPISGHATLYWYQQILGQGPKLLIQFQNNGVVDDSQLPKDRFSAERLKGVDSTLKIQPAKLEDSAVYLCASSLDPRDQPQHFGDGTRLSIL.

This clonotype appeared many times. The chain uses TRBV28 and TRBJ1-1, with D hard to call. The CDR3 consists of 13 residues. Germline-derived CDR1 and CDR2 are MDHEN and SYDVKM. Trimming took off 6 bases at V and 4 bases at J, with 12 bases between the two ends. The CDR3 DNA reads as TGTGCCAGCAGAGGTTTACGGGGCACTGAAGCTTTCTTT. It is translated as CASRGLRGTEAFF.

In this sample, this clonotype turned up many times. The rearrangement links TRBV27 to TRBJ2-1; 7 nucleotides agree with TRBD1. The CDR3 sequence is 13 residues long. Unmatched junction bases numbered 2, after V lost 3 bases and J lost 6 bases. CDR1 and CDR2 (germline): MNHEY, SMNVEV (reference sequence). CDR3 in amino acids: CASSFSGGNEQFF. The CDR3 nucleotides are TGTGCCAGCAGTTTCTCAGGGGGCAATGAGCAGTTCTTC.

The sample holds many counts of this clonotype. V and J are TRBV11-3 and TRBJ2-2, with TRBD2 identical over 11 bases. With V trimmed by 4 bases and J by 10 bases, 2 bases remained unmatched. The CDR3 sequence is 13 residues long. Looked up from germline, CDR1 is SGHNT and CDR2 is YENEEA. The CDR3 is CASSSGLAEELFF. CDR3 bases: TGTGCCAGCAGCTCGGGACTAGCGGAGGAGCTGTTTTTT.

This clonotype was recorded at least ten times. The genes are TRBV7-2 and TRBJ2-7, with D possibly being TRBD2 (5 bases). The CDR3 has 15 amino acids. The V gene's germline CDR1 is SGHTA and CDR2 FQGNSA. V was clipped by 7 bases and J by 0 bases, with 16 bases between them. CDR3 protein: CASTPYHTSSYEQYF. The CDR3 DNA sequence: TGTGCCAGCACACCCTACCATACTAGCTCCTACGAGCAGTACTTC.

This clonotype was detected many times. The CDR3 here is CAISASLAGAYNEQFF. For the CDR3, the DNA is TGTGCCATCAGCGCCTCTCTAGCGGGAGCCTACAATGAGCAGTTCTTC. The chain links TRBV10-3 to TRBJ2-1; TRBD2 aligns across 10 bases. CDR3 length: 16 amino acids. V shed 6 bases, J shed 2 bases, and the junction held 7 bases outside the gene matches. Germline values: CDR1 ENHRY, CDR2 SYGVKD.

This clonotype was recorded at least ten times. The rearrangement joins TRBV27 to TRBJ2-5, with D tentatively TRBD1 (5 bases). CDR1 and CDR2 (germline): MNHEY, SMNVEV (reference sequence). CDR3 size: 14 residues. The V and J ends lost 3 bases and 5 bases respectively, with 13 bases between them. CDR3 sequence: CASSLDKSLETQYF. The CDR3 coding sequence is TGTGCCAGCAGTTTGGACAAGTCTTTGGAGACCCAGTACTTC.

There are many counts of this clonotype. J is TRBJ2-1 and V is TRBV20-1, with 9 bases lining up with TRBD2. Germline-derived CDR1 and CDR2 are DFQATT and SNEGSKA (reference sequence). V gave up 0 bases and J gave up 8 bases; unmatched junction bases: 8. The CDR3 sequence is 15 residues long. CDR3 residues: CSARDGTSRGDEQFF. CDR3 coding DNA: TGCAGTGCTAGAGACGGGACTAGCCGGGGGGATGAGCAGTTCTTC.